This T cell receptor beta chain was profiled in a study of blood T cell repertoires in COVID-19. Study overall: Spain, Italy and the United States supplied samples that represented acute and convalescent COVID-19. The cDNA or gDNA used as material had been derived from T cells, B-cell-depleted T cells, or PBMCs.

J was trimmed by 7 bases and V by 6 bases; bases with no gene match: 15. Germline lookup yields CDR1 WSHSY and CDR2 SAAADI. The CDR3 totals 16 residues. As processed by the authors: For nucleated cells, counts were estimated from reference gene primer amplification. Profiling relied on immunoSEQ multiplex PCR, and the TCRdb table lists in-frame clones only, not all of them. V and J calls and clone size are copied from that table; D and trimming were computed from the DNA. The table includes 40,000 to 60,000 clones, roughly 83% detected once. This sequence joins TRBV10-2 and TRBJ2-5; TRBD2 aligns across 9 bases. The TCR sequence derives from a man in his fifties with active COVID-19. The sequenced sample consisted of peripheral blood. The DNA of the CDR3 is TGCGCCAGCAGCCCCTCTGGCGGGGGGGAGTCAGGGACCCAGTACTTC. This gives the protein CASSPSGGGESGTQYF.